This T cell receptor (beta chain) was sequenced in a study of blood T cell repertoires in COVID-19. At the level of the study: Spain, Italy and the United States supplied samples that represented acute and convalescent COVID-19. The analysed material was cDNA or gDNA that came from T cells, B-cell-depleted T cells, or PBMCs.

The CDR3 has 11 amino acids. The V gene lost 4 bases and the J gene lost 4 bases, with 5 bases spanning the gap. CDR1 and CDR2 from the germline V gene are MDHEN and SYDVKM. Exposed volunteers were people who met a COVID-19 case within 2 weeks before study entry. Source study methods: Scientists estimated how many nucleated cells there were by amplifying reference gene primers. Clones were sequenced by immunoSEQ multiplex PCR, and TCRdb holds only the in-frame ones, with some missing. Clone size and V and J calls were adopted from that table, with D and trimming inferred from the DNA. The repertoire consists of around 250,000 clones, with roughly 85% occurring once and the leading ten covering around 6.3%.

Sequencing was done on a sample of PBMCs or T cells enriched from blood (not recorded which). The source of this sequence is a woman aged 45 to 65 who had been exposed to COVID-19. The chain recombines TRBV28 with TRBJ2-7; D is unclear. The CDR3 region has the DNA TGTGCCAGCAGTTCCGTATACGAGCAGTACTTC. As protein: CASSSVYEQYF.